Detailed here is one T cell receptor beta chain. Germline V CDR1 and CDR2: MDHEN, SYDVKM. This CDR3 has 16 amino acids. The ends were cut back, 3 bases at V and 4 bases at J, with 18 bases in the middle. As handled by the study authors: The authors estimated nucleated cell counts from reference gene primer amplification. Sequencing used immunoSEQ multiplex PCR; TCRdb keeps in-frame clones, though not all of them. The DNA was the basis for D and trimming; V, J and clone size are from that table. The sample carries over 130,000 clones, around nine tenths recorded once. The data originate from a study of blood T cell repertoires in COVID-19. On the study more broadly: The United States, Italy and Spain were the sources of the acute and convalescent COVID-19 samples. T cells, B-cell-depleted T cells, or PBMCs provided the cDNA or gDNA that served as material.

The receptor comes from a human donor in a cohort sampled during active COVID-19. The chain carries TRBV28 and TRBJ1-2, with TRBD1 as a possible D gene (5 bases). Material: peripheral blood. CDR3 sequence reads: CASSFRRGREFYGYTF. In DNA form, the CDR3 reads TGTGCCAGCAGTTTCCGACGGGGGAGGGAGTTCTATGGCTACACCTTC.